This T cell receptor (beta chain) was recovered during a study of OX40 agonist ivuxolimab in advanced cancers. Looking at the study overall: Patients were dosed with the agonistic anti-OX40 (CD134) antibody ivuxolimab. Patients undergoing dose escalation presented with hepatocellular carcinoma, melanoma, renal cell or head and neck cancer.

Trimming removed 5 bases from V and 8 bases from J, with 15 bases in between. CDR1 and CDR2 from the germline V gene are LNHDA and SQIVND (reference sequence). This CDR3 region has 13 residues. Clones were read by immunoSEQ multiplex PCR, and TCRdb kept only the in-frame ones, dropping some. The table records tens of thousands of clones, under 85% of them present only once. Findings of the study overall: CD8+ T cells showed, on average, more clonal expansion than CD4+ cells.

As for this clone: The antigen remains undetermined.

The chain has TRBV19 and TRBJ1-2, with D unclear. The TCR sequence derives from an adult with an advanced solid tumor such as melanoma, head and neck, liver or kidney cancer. The sample consisted of CD4+ or CD8+ T cells sorted from blood, taken in a trial of the OX40 agonist ivuxolimab. CDR3 coding DNA: TGTGCCAGTAGTGCGACCGGGAACGAGGGCTACACCTTC. Translating it yields CASSATGNEGYTF.